The 23 T cell receptor beta chains reported below all come from one sample, sequenced in a study of CD8 T cells in ankylosing spondylitis. TCRdb called the 5' RACE reads again in MiXCR, with one record for every CDR3 protein. Here the sample spans under 150,000 distinct CDR3 sequences, roughly a tenth being singletons. The sample consisted of blood, either unsorted or a sorted T cell fraction (not recorded which). The receptors derive from a male donor with ankylosing spondylitis or in good health (not recorded which).

This clonotype was counted many times. The J gene is TRBJ2-3, the V gene TRBV29-1; 7 nucleotides line up with TRBD1. Germline trimming cut 0 bases from V and 4 bases from J; bases unmatched to any gene: 4. Germline V CDR1 and CDR2: SQVTM, ANQGSEA. This CDR3 is 14 amino acids long. For the CDR3, the DNA is TGCAGCGTTGAAGATATGACAGGGCCAGATACGCAGTATTTT. Translation: CSVEDMTGPDTQYF.

This clonotype was seen a few times. This chain connects TRBV7-2 to TRBJ2-5; TRBD2 aligns across 8 bases. CDR3 length equals 15 residues. Germline V gene data show CDR1 as SGHTA and CDR2 as FQGNSA. V trimming: 5 bases; J trimming: 2 bases; junction bases outside the gene matches: 7. Here the CDR3 DNA reads TGTGCCAGCAGCCCCCGGGGGGGAGAACAAGAGACCCAGTACTTC. As protein: CASSPRGGEQETQYF.

The V call is TRBV7-2, the J call TRBJ2-4, with D possibly being TRBD1 (6 bases). V was pared by 4 bases and J by 0 bases, with 13 bases between. Germline assignment: CDR1 SGHTA and CDR2 FQGNSA. The CDR3 spans 16 residues. Here the CDR3 reads CASSSWDTLAKNIQYF. CDR3 sequence (DNA): TGTGCCAGCAGCTCCTGGGACACCCTAGCCAAAAACATTCAGTACTTC.

At least ten counts were recorded for this clonotype. The chain is built from TRBV20-1 and TRBJ2-7; 8 nucleotides align to TRBD1. CDR1 and CDR2 (germline): DFQATT, SNEGSKA (reference sequence). The V and J ends lost 3 bases and 2 bases, in that order; junction bases with no gene match: 9. This CDR3 region has 15 residues. The CDR3 nucleotides read TGCAGTGCTAGGGGCAGGGGGACAGGTACCTACGAGCAGTACTTC. Amino acid sequence: CSARGRGTGTYEQYF.

This clonotype was counted only a few times. This chain's CDR3 is CASTLNPNTEAFF. In DNA form, the CDR3 reads TGTGCCAGCACCTTAAACCCGAACACTGAAGCTTTCTTT. This rearrangement joins TRBV2 to TRBJ1-1; no clear D. The germline V and J ends were trimmed by 7 bases and 1 base, with 10 bases remaining between them. From germline, CDR1 is SNHLY and CDR2 FYNNEI. The CDR3 has 13 residues. Complete variable domain (other parts from reference TRBV2 and TRBJ1-1): EPEVTQTPSHQVTQMGQEVILRCVPISNHLYFYWYRQILGQKVEFLVSFYNNEISEKSEIFDDQFSVERPDGSNFTLKIRSTKLEDSAMYFCASTLNPNTEAFFGQGTRLTVV.

This clonotype was detected many times. The chain links TRBV28 to TRBJ1-2, with 8 bases that match TRBD1. Germline lookup yields CDR1 MDHEN and CDR2 SYDVKM. This CDR3 spans 13 amino acids. The J segment lost 2 bases and the V segment lost 6 bases, leaving 2 bases of the junction unmatched. CDR3 loop: CASSRDRNYGYTF. The CDR3 DNA reads as TGTGCCAGCAGCCGGGACAGGAACTATGGCTACACCTTC.

This clonotype showed up just once. V usage is TRBV7-2 and J usage is TRBJ2-7; 8 bases match TRBD2. V trimming: 4 bases; J trimming: 0 bases; junction bases outside the gene matches: 5. CDR1 and CDR2 from the germline V gene are SGHTA and FQGNSA. This CDR3 is built from 15 residues. CDR3 protein: CASSSELAVSYEQYF. For the CDR3, the DNA is TGTGCCAGCAGCTCGGAACTAGCGGTCTCCTACGAGCAGTACTTC.

This clonotype was observed many times. The chain recombines TRBV5-1 with TRBJ2-7; weak D call: TRBD1 (6 bases). The V end was cut by 4 bases, the J end by 2 bases, with 16 bases between. Germline-derived CDR1 and CDR2 are SGHRS and YFSETQ. The CDR3 spans 15 residues. The CDR3 reads CASSEQGPKTYEQYF. The CDR3 region has the DNA TGCGCCAGCAGCGAGCAGGGGCCCAAAACCTACGAGCAGTACTTC. The full variable domain, in which reference TRBV5-1 and TRBJ2-7 provide the parts outside the CDR3, is KAGVTQTPRYLIKTRGQQVTLSCSPISGHRSVSWYQQTPGQGLQFLFEYFSETQRNKGNFPGRFSGRQFSNSRSEMNVSTLELGDSALYLCASSEQGPKTYEQYFGPGTRLTVT.

The chain uses TRBV20-1 and TRBJ2-5, with D perhaps TRBD1 (6 bases). V dropped 3 bases and J dropped 5 bases, with 13 bases sitting between them. This CDR3 has 13 residues. Germline CDR1 reads DFQATT; CDR2 reads SNEGSKA (reference sequence). The CDR3 here is CSARMGAWETQYF. DNA for the CDR3: TGCAGTGCTAGGATGGGGGCCTGGGAGACCCAGTACTTC.

The chain couples TRBV7-2 to TRBJ2-2; D unclear. This CDR3 has 14 amino acids. CDR1 SGHTA and CDR2 FQGNSA come from the germline V gene. Deletions cut 5 bases from V and 8 bases from J, with 15 bases between. The CDR3 DNA reads as TGTGCCAGCAGCCGCGCTTTCGCAGAGGGGGAGCTGTTTTTT. It is translated as CASSRAFAEGELFF.

This clonotype was seen at least ten times. The genes are TRBV6-2 or TRBV6-3 and TRBJ1-1; the D gene is possibly TRBD1 (6 bases). V lost 2 bases and J lost 1, with 11 bases in between. This CDR3 is built from 15 residues. Germline CDR1 is MNHEY and CDR2 is SVGEGT. This chain's CDR3 is CASSYPLTGNTEAFF. The CDR3 region has the DNA TGTGCCAGCAGTTACCCACTGACAGGGAACACTGAAGCTTTCTTT.

This clonotype rates as medium-sized. V is TRBV5-1 and J is TRBJ1-1; D possibly corresponds to TRBD1 (6 bases). The V end lost 2 bases, the J end lost 3 bases, and 11 bases lay between the germline ends. Germline-derived CDR1 and CDR2 are SGHRS and YFSETQ. The CDR3 has 14 residues. This CDR3 is CASSLQGLDTEAFF. The CDR3 nucleotides read TGCGCCAGCAGCTTACAGGGATTGGACACTGAAGCTTTCTTT.

This clonotype has ten or more counts. The chain's CDR3 is CASSLLLVRMYNEQFF. The CDR3 bases are TGTGCCAGCAGCTTATTATTAGTGAGGATGTACAATGAGCAGTTCTTC. The chain couples TRBV7-2 to TRBJ2-1; unclear D gene. V was cut by 2 bases and J by 4 bases, with 15 bases left in between. The CDR3 covers 16 residues. Germline V lookup: CDR1 SGHTA, CDR2 FQGNSA.

There are many counts of this clonotype. The rearrangement links TRBV20-1 to TRBJ1-5, with D perhaps matching TRBD1 (5 bases). The V end lost 6 bases, the J end lost 2 bases, and 14 bases lay between the germline ends. The CDR3 covers 14 residues. The V gene's germline CDR1 is DFQATT and CDR2 SNEGSKA (reference sequence). The CDR3 region is CSARTPLGNQPQHF. CDR3 DNA: TGCAGTGCCCGGACACCGCTGGGCAATCAGCCCCAGCATTTT.

The rearrangement links TRBV7-2 to TRBJ2-1, with D perhaps TRBD1 or TRBD2 (7 bases each). Deletions cut 5 bases from V and 7 bases from J, with 18 bases between. This CDR3 has 15 amino acids. Per germline, CDR1 SGHTA and CDR2 FQGNSA. CDR3 protein: CASSPQGQGGNEQFF. CDR3 DNA: TGTGCCAGCAGCCCCCAGGGGCAGGGGGGGAATGAGCAGTTCTTC.

This clonotype was counted at least ten times. The J gene is TRBJ2-1, the V gene TRBV29-1; a weak D match, TRBD2 (5 bases). Trimming stripped 7 bases from V and 3 bases from J, with 13 bases between. Looked up from germline, CDR1 is SQVTM and CDR2 is ANQGSEA. This CDR3 is built from 13 residues. Here the CDR3 reads CSAEAARYNEQFF. The CDR3, as DNA: TGCAGCGCAGAAGCGGCCCGCTACAATGAGCAGTTCTTC.

The rearrangement joins TRBV20-1 to TRBJ2-3, with TRBD2 identical over 9 bases. V trimming: 2 bases; J trimming: 4 bases; junction bases outside the gene matches: 10. Germline assignment: CDR1 DFQATT and CDR2 SNEGSKA (reference sequence). This CDR3 is built from 16 residues. Here the CDR3 DNA reads TGCAGTGCTAGAAACCCCTTAGCGGGAGTGTCAGATACGCAGTATTTT. It specifies CSARNPLAGVSDTQYF.

Ten or more counts support this clonotype. The rearrangement links TRBV29-1 to TRBJ2-1; the D gene is possibly TRBD2 (5 bases). V was cut by 3 bases and J by 8 bases, with 17 bases left in between. This CDR3 is 14 amino acids long. CDR1 is SQVTM and CDR2 is ANQGSEA in the germline V gene. The CDR3 here is CSVETRAGGDEQFF. In DNA, the CDR3 is TGCAGCGTTGAGACGCGGGCCGGTGGGGATGAGCAGTTCTTC.

This clonotype showed up many times. The CDR3 here is CSVEDLGQPQHF. Written as DNA, the CDR3 is TGCAGCGTTGAAGACCTGGGTCAGCCCCAGCATTTT. This chain joins TRBV29-1 and TRBJ1-5; D is unclear. This CDR3 has 12 residues. V was clipped by 0 bases and J by 6 bases, with 6 bases between them. CDR1 and CDR2 (germline): SQVTM, ANQGSEA.

This clonotype occurred many times. The chain recombines TRBV2 with TRBJ2-1, with 13 bases matching TRBD2. The V and J ends lost 6 bases and 12 bases, in that order; junction bases with no gene match: 8. CDR1 SNHLY and CDR2 FYNNEI come from the germline V gene. The CDR3 has 14 residues. CDR3 in amino acids: CASRFGLAGVGQFF. In DNA form, the CDR3 reads TGTGCCAGCAGGTTCGGACTAGCGGGAGTTGGGCAGTTCTTC.

This clonotype has ten or more counts. Compared with germline, one end of the junction differs, possibly owing to a read error. The V and J genes are TRBV12-3 or TRBV12-4 and TRBJ2-3, with a possible D match to TRBD2 (5 bases). CDR3 length: 12 residues. The CDR3 nucleotides read TGTGCCAGCAGTATAGCGCCAGATACGCAGTATTTT. Translated, it gives CASSIAPDTQYF.

This clonotype was observed a few times. The V call is TRBV7-2, the J call TRBJ1-5; TRBD1 agrees at 8 bases. CDR1 SGHTA and CDR2 FQGNSA come from the germline V gene. The CDR3 contains 15 residues. J lost 6 bases, V lost 3 bases, and 7 bases had no gene match. The CDR3 is CASSLGRTGSQPQHF. The CDR3 DNA is TGTGCCAGCAGCTTGGGACGGACAGGGAGTCAGCCCCAGCATTTT.

This clonotype came up many times. The J gene is TRBJ1-5, the V gene TRBV7-9; D possibly corresponds to TRBD1 (5 bases). Trimming stripped 2 bases from V and 6 bases from J, with 8 bases between. CDR3 length: 13 residues. Germline V gives CDR1 SEHNR, CDR2 FQNEAQ (reference sequence). Here the CDR3 DNA reads TGTGCCAGCAGCTTATCCCAGGGTCAGCCCCAGCATTTT. This translates into CASSLSQGQPQHF. The variable domain in full, completed from reference TRBV7-9 and TRBJ1-5, reads DTGVSQNPRHKITKRGQNVTFRCDPISEHNRLYWYRQTLGQGPEFLTYFQNEAQLEKSRLLSDRFSAERPKGSFSTLEIQRTEQGDSAMYLCASSLSQGQPQHFGDGTRLSIL.